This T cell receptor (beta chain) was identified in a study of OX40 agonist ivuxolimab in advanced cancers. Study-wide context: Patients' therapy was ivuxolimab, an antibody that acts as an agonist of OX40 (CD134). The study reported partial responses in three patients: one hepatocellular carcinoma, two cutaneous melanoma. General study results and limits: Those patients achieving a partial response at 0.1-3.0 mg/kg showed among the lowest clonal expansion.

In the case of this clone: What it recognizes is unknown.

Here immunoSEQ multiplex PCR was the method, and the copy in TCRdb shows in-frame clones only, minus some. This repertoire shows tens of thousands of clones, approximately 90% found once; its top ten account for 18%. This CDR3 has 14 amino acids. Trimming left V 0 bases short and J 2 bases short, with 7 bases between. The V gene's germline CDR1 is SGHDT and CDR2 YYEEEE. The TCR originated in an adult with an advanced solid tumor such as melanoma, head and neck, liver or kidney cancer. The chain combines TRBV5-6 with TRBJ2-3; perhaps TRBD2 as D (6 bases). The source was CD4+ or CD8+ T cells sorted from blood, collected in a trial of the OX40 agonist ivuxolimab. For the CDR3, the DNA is TGTGCCAGCAGCTTGGTAGCGGTCACAGATACGCAGTATTTT. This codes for CASSLVAVTDTQYF.